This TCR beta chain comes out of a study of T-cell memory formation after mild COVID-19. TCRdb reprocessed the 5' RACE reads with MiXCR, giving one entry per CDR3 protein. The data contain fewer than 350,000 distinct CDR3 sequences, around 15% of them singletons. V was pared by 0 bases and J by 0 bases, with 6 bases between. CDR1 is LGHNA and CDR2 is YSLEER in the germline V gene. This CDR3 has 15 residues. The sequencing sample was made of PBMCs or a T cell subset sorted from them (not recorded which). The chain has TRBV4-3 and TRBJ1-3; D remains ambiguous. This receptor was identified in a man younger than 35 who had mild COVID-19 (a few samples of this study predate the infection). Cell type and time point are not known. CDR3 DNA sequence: TGCGCCAGCAGCCAAGATCCCTCCTCTGGAAACACCATATATTTT. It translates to CASSQDPSSGNTIYF.